Below, 10 T cell receptor beta chains from the same sample are listed, as sequenced in a study of long-term antiretroviral therapy in people with HIV. At the survey level, the v3.0 immunoSEQ assay was run. Sequencing used immunoSEQ multiplex PCR; TCRdb keeps in-frame clones, though not all of them. In the table there are more than 15,000 clones, approximately 79% of which are singletons. The source was unsorted PBMCs, collected at the start of antiretroviral therapy. The receptors originated from a man aged 25 to 40 with HIV.

The chain employs TRBV6-5 and TRBJ1-1, with TRBD1 identical over 7 bases. Germline V lookup: CDR1 MNHEY, CDR2 SVGAGI. The CDR3 spans 15 residues. V gave up 2 bases and J gave up 2 bases; unmatched junction bases: 5. CDR3 protein: CASSYLGGENTEAFF. The CDR3 coding sequence is TGTGCCAGCAGTTACCTAGGGGGCGAAAACACTGAAGCTTTCTTT.

This clone has a handful of counts. The chain joins TRBV15 to TRBJ1-1; no clear D. This CDR3 contains 13 residues. V lost 6 bases, J lost 1 base, and 9 bases lay in between. Germline values: CDR1 LNHNV, CDR2 YYDKDF (reference sequence). The CDR3 nucleotides are TGTGCCACCAGTTACAGAACGAACACTGAAGCTTTCTTT. Its translation is CATSYRTNTEAFF.

The rearrangement links TRBV5-1 to TRBJ2-7; tentative D call: TRBD2 (5 bases). The CDR3 is 15 residues long. The V end was cut by 3 bases, the J end by 0 bases, with 13 bases between. CDR1 is SGHRS, CDR2 YFSETQ, per germline. The CDR3 loop is CASSSTPRGSYEQYF. CDR3 in DNA: TGCGCCAGCAGCTCCACACCACGGGGCTCCTACGAGCAGTACTTC.

This clone has only a few counts. This chain uses TRBV19 with TRBJ1-1, with TRBD1 identical over 10 bases. V lost 5 bases to trimming and J lost 4 bases; unmatched junction nucleotides: 4. This CDR3 contains 14 residues. Germline values: CDR1 LNHDA, CDR2 SQIVND (reference sequence). The DNA of the CDR3 is TGTGCCAGTAGTGACAGGGGGCGAGGCACTGAAGCTTTCTTT. Protein product: CASSDRGRGTEAFF.

V and J are TRBV14 and TRBJ2-2; D is perhaps TRBD2 (5 bases). The CDR3 loop spans 15 amino acids. Germline lookup yields CDR1 SGHDN and CDR2 FVKESK. Trimming removed 0 bases at V and 6 bases at J, with 11 bases between. For the CDR3, the DNA is TGTGCCAGCAGCCAAGATCACGGGGTACCCGGGGAGCTGTTTTTT. Protein product: CASSQDHGVPGELFF.

This clone was counted a few times. The V call is TRBV2, the J call TRBJ1-2; D call uncertain. The CDR3 has 11 residues. Germline V CDR1 and CDR2: SNHLY, FYNNEI. V gave up 1 base and J gave up 5 bases, with 2 bases separating them. The CDR3 sequence: CASSEEYGYTF. The CDR3 DNA is TGTGCCAGCAGTGAAGAGTATGGCTACACCTTC.

V gene TRBV9 combines with J gene TRBJ1-6; a weak D match, TRBD1 (6 bases). The germline CDR1 and CDR2 sequences are SGDLS and YYNGEE. This CDR3 is built from 15 residues. V lost 4 bases, J lost 9 bases, and 17 bases lay in between. The DNA for the CDR3 is TGTGCCAGCAGCTCCCGGACAGAAAGAAGTTCACCCCTCCACTTT. Translation gives CASSSRTERSSPLHF.

This sequence joins TRBV7-9 and TRBJ2-3; D could derive from TRBD1 or TRBD2 (5 bases each). The CDR3 consists of 17 residues. The germline V gene encodes CDR1 SEHNR and CDR2 FQNEAQ (reference sequence). The V gene lost 4 bases and the J gene lost 2 bases, with 19 bases spanning the gap. This CDR3 is CASSSRDWGSSTDTQYF. The DNA of the CDR3 is TGTGCCAGCAGCTCCAGGGATTGGGGGAGTTCCACAGATACGCAGTATTTT.

J is TRBJ2-1 and V is TRBV29-1; no definite D call. Germline V gene lookup returns CDR1 SQVTM and CDR2 ANQGSEA. There are 13 residues in the CDR3. The germline V and J ends were trimmed by 2 bases and 4 bases, with 9 bases remaining between them. This CDR3 is CSVEIVSYNEQFF. The DNA of the CDR3 is TGCAGCGTTGAAATAGTCAGTTACAATGAGCAGTTCTTC.

The rearrangement joins TRBV7-8 to TRBJ2-7, with 7 bases aligning to TRBD1. Germline-derived CDR1 and CDR2 are SGHVS and FQNEAQ. The CDR3 runs 15 residues. V trimming: 7 bases; J trimming: 9 bases; junction bases outside the gene matches: 18. The CDR3: CASTPLSVTGWGQYF. In nucleotides, the CDR3 is TGTGCCAGCACTCCCTTATCGGTGACAGGGTGGGGGCAGTACTTC.